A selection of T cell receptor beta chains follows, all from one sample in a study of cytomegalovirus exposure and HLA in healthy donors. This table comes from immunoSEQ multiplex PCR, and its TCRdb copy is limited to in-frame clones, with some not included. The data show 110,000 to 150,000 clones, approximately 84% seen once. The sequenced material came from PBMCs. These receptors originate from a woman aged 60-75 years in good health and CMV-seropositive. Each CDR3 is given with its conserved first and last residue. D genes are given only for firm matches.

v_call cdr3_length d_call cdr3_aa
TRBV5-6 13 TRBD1 CASSRQGVGPQHF
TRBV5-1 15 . CASSSGHTNTGELFF
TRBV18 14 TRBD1 CASSPGQGDEKLFF
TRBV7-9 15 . CASSEIVTGNTEAFF
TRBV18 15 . CASSPPGNANEKLFF
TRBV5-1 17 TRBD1 CASSRQPGQGANYGYTF
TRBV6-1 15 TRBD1 CASSPAWDSDYGYTF
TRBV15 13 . CATRPGITGELFF
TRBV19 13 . CASSPVGTDTQYF
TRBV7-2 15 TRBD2 CASSLSVAGPNTQYF
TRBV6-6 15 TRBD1 CASSYQDRGGYGYTF
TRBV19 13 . CASSLTGNTEAFF
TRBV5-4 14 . CASSYPGNPKTQYF
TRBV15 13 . CATSRVLGGEQYF
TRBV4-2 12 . CASSPSAIGQFF
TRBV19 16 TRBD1 CASSRQGNRSNQPQHF
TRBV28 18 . CASSLQGAGGRTGNEQFF
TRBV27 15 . CASASFVGGPYEQYF
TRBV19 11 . CASSSYNEQFF
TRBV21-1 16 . CFTDSGLVGSYNEQFF
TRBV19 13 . CARRRGGITEAFF
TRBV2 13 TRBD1 CASWGQGNNEQFF
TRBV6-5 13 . CASSGFIQETQYF
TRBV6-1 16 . CASSETPFQGTGELFF
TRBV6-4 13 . CASSDQSTDTQYF
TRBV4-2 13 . CASRRRDTDTQYF
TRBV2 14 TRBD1 CASRPGTATNEQFF
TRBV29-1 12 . CSAPSGYNEQFF
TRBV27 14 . CASSYGQGSYEQYF
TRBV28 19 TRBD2 CASSFGLAGGGGSYNEQFF
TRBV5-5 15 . CASSLGVTSTDTQYF
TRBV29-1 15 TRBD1 CSVERGTGRAGELFF
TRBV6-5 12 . CASREAAGELFF
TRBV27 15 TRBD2 CASSPRGTSGIEQYF
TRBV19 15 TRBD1 CASSLGQVGNQPQHF
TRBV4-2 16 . CASSQGREVSAETQYF
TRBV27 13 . CASSSIGDNEQFF
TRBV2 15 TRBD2 CASSETGLAQETQYF
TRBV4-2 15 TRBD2 CASSQEASGSYEQYF
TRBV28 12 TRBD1 CASSPPGQTYTF
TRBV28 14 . CASSPGGLNTEAFF
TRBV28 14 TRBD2 CASIAGGPSGEQYF
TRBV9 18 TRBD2 CASSVDLAGGGDTGELFF
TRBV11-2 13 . CASMELNYNEQFF
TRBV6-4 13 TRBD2 CASRAGAADTQYF
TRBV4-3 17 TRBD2 CASSQDGLAGGTDTQYF
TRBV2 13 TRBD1 CASGGQGNYGYTF
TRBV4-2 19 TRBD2 CASSQGASGTSVETDTQYF
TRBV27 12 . CASVGRNQPQHF
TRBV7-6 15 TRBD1 CASSPRQGLGNEQYF
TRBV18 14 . CASSPIRGSYEQYF
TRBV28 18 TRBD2 CASSSYRLAGAGANVLTF
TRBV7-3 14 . CASSSQGLNTEAFF
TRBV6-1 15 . CASSVSQGNNQPQHF